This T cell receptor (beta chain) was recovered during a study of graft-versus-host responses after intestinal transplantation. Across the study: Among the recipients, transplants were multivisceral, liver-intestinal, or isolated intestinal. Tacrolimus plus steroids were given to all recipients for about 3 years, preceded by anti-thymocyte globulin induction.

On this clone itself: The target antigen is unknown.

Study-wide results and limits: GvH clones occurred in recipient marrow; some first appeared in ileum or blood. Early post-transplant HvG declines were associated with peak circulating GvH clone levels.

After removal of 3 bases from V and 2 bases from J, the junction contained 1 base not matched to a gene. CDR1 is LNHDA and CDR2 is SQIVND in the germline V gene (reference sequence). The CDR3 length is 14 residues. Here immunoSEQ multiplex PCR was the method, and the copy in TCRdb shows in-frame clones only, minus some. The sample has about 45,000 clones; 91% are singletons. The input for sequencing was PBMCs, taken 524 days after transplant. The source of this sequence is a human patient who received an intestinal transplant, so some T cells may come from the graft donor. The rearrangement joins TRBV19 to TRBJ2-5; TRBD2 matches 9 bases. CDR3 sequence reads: CASSMTSGQETQYF. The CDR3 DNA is TGTGCCAGTAGTATGACTAGCGGACAAGAGACCCAGTACTTC. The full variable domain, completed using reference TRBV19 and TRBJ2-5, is DGGITQSPKYLFRKEGQNVTLSCEQNLNHDAMYWYRQDPGQGLRLIYYSQIVNDFQKGDIAEGYSVSREKKESFPLTVTSAQKNPTAFYLCASSMTSGQETQYFGPGTRLLVL.